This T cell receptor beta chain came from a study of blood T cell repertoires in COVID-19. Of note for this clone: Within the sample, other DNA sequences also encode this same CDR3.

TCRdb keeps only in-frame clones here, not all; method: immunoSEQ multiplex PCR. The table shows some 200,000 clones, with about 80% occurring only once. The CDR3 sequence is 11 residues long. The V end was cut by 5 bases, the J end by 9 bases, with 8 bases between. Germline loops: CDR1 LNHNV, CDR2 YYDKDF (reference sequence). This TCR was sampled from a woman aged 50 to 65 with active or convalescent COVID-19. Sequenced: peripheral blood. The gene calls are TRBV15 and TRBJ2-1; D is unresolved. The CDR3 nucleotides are TGTGCCACCAGCGATTACGGTGAGCAGTTCTTC. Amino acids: CATSDYGEQFF.